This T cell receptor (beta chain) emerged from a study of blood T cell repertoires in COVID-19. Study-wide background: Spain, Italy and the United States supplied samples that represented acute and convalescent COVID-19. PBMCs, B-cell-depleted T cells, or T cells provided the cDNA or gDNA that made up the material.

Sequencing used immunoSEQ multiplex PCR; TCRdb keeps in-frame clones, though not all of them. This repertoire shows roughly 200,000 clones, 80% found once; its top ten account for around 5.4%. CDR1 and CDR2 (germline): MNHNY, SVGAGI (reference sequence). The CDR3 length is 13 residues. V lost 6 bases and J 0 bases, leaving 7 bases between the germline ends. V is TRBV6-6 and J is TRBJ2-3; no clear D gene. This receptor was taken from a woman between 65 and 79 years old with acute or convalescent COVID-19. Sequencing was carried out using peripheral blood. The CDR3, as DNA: TGTGCCAGCAGGCAGTCTAGCACAGATACGCAGTATTTT. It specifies CASRQSSTDTQYF.